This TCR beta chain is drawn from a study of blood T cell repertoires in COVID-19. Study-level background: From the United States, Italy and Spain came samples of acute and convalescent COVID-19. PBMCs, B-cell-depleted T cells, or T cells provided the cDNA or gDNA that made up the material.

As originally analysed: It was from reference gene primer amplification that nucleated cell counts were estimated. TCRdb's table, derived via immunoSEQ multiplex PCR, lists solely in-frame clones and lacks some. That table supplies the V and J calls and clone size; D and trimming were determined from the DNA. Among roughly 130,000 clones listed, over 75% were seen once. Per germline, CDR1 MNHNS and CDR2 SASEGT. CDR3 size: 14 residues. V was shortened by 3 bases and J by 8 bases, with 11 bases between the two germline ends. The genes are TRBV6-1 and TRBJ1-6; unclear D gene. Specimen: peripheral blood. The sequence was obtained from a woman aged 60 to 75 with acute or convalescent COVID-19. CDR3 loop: CASSDRPTHSPLHF. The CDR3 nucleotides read TGTGCCAGCAGTGACAGGCCCACACATTCACCCCTCCACTTT.